This T cell receptor (beta chain) is from a study of cytomegalovirus exposure and HLA in healthy donors. Study findings and constraints: For most subjects, TCR beta sequences were reported to predict HLA-A and HLA-B alleles with accuracy. Associated with cytomegalovirus, according to the listing, were some 150 TCR beta chains. Further analysis was carried out later, and it showed several of the most significant clusters appearing linked to common viral pathogens.

Both 60 Vbeta primers and 13 Jbeta primers went into the PCR. TCRdb's copy holds only in-frame clones and misses some; the assay was immunoSEQ multiplex PCR. The sample's table shows some 72,000 clones. The germline gives CDR1 MNHEY, CDR2 SVGAGI. V gave up 5 bases and J gave up 8 bases, with 21 bases separating them. The CDR3 sequence is 15 residues long. A word on this clone: As yet, its antigen is unknown.

Healthy donors of bone marrow made up the group. The genes are TRBV6-5 and TRBJ1-2; D perhaps matches TRBD1 (6 bases). The sequence came from a boy aged 5-17 years in good health and CMV-seronegative. The sequenced sample consisted of PBMCs. This CDR3 reads CASSRPGHSGGGYTF. The CDR3 DNA reads as TGTGCCAGCAGTCGACCGGGACACTCGGGTGGAGGCTACACCTTC.